The 5 T cell receptor beta chains presented below share a single source sample, sequenced in a study of PD-L1 blockade in urothelial cancer. The time point here: pretreatment peripheral blood. This table comes from immunoSEQ multiplex PCR, and its TCRdb copy is limited to in-frame clones, with some not included. The sample includes around 50,000 clones, around 83% seen only once; the top ten take around 1.5%. This specimen was PBMCs, taken around atezolizumab (anti-PD-L1) treatment. The receptors were gathered from a man in his fifties with urothelial cancer.

The chain joins TRBV11-2 to TRBJ1-4, with 10 bases lining up with TRBD1. The CDR3 totals 13 residues. Germline lookup yields CDR1 SGHAT and CDR2 FQNNGV. Germline trimming cut 5 bases from V and 8 bases from J; bases unmatched to any gene: 2. Here the CDR3 reads CASSRTGGEKLFF. The CDR3 DNA sequence: TGTGCCAGCAGCCGGACAGGGGGGGAAAAACTGTTTTTT.

As DNA, the CDR3 is TGTGCCAGCAGTCCGCAGGACAGGCTCTACGAGCAGTACTTC. Translation: CASSPQDRLYEQYF. The rearrangement uses TRBV6-6 and TRBJ2-7, with TRBD1 matching 7 bases. Germline V gives CDR1 MNHNY, CDR2 SVGAGI (reference sequence). The CDR3 is made up of 14 amino acids. Germline trimming cut 5 bases from V and 3 bases from J; bases unmatched to any gene: 7.

This clone has a handful of counts. The CDR3 DNA follows: TGTGCCAGCACTCTAGGGGGCGGTTCACCCCTCCACTTT. It yields the protein CASTLGGGSPLHF. The V gene is TRBV28, the J gene TRBJ1-6, with 7 bases aligning to TRBD1. There are 13 residues in the CDR3. Germline-derived CDR1 and CDR2 are MDHEN and SYDVKM. Trimming removed 7 bases from V and 9 bases from J; junction bases left unmatched: 6. Full variable domain (outside the CDR3, taken from reference TRBV28 and TRBJ1-6): DVKVTQSSRYLVKRTGEKVFLECVQDMDHENMFWYRQDPGLGLRLIYFSYDVKMKEKGDIPEGYSVSREKKERFSLILESASTNQTSMYLCASTLGGGSPLHFGNGTRLTVT.

The J gene is TRBJ2-7, the V gene TRBV5-5, with unresolved D. Germline CDR1 reads SGHKS; CDR2 reads YYEKEE (reference sequence). This CDR3 is built from 15 residues. The V and J ends lost 3 bases and 3 bases respectively, with 16 bases between them. This CDR3 reads CASSSPGFGGYEQYV. In nucleotides, the CDR3 is TGTGCCAGCAGCTCCCCCGGGTTCGGTGGCTACGAGCAGTACGTC.

V usage is TRBV29-1 and J usage is TRBJ1-4; D call uncertain. CDR1 is SQVTM, CDR2 ANQGSEA, per germline. The ends were cut back, 4 bases at V and 5 bases at J, with 5 bases in the middle. The CDR3 is 11 residues long. The CDR3 loop is CSVGENEKLFF. The CDR3 DNA sequence: TGCAGCGTTGGGGAGAATGAAAAACTGTTTTTT. Combining the CDR3 with reference TRBV29-1 and TRBJ1-4 gives the whole variable domain SAVISQKPSRDICQRGTSLTIQCQVDSQVTMMFWYRQQPGQSLTLIATANQGSEATYESGFVIDKFPISRPNLTFSTLTVSNMSPEDSSIYLCSVGENEKLFFGSGTQLSVL.